This T cell receptor beta chain was obtained from a study of T cells of healthy individuals. TCRdb called the 5' RACE reads again in MiXCR, with one record for every CDR3 protein. The table lists 40,000 to 45,000 distinct CDR3 sequences, about 4.2% of them singletons. There are a few counts of this clonotype. This CDR3 has 14 residues. Germline V CDR1 and CDR2: SGHVS, FNYEAQ. The V end lost 5 bases, the J end lost 4 bases, and 11 bases lay between the germline ends. The receptor's source is a human donor in good health. The chain joins TRBV7-6 to TRBJ1-4, with D possibly TRBD1 on 6 matching bases. The CDR3 sequence: CASSGGGGNEKLFF. DNA for the CDR3: TGTGCCAGCAGCGGGGGGGGCGGTAATGAAAAACTGTTTTTT.